Sequencing of this T cell receptor (beta chain) was carried out in a study of tumor-infiltrating lymphocytes in glioblastoma multiforme. Study-wide findings and caveats: Only one glioblastoma patient had TCR and mutation analysis.

CDR1 and CDR2 from the germline V gene are MNHNS and SASEGT. The CDR3 is 12 residues long. V lost 6 bases and J lost 5, with 10 bases in between. TCRB libraries came from RNA via three nested multiplex PCR rounds. TCRB-specific cDNA synthesis used around 0.5 ug of total RNA. TCRdb re-called the multiplex PCR reads with MiXCR, one entry per CDR3 protein. The repertoire holds 12,000 to 15,000 distinct CDR3 sequences, with 60% to 75% as singletons. Turning to this clonotype: Its antigen is still unknown.

The chain couples TRBV6-1 to TRBJ2-5; unclear D gene. The clonotype originates from a male donor with glioblastoma. The sequenced sample was brain tumor tissue. CDR3 residues: CASRKLGETQYF. The CDR3, as DNA: TGTGCCAGCAGAAAATTAGGGGAGACCCAGTACTTC.